This T cell receptor beta chain was obtained from a study of blood T cell repertoires in COVID-19. Looking at the study overall: Acute and convalescent COVID-19 samples came from the United States, Italy and Spain.

Data came from immunoSEQ multiplex PCR; TCRdb stores just in-frame clones and leaves some out. The data contain tens of thousands of clones, 72% of them singletons. This clone was observed once. The CDR3 runs to 14 residues. The J segment lost 1 base and the V segment lost 8 bases, leaving 6 bases of the junction unmatched. Germline CDR1 is LGHNA and CDR2 is YSLEER. Participant-reported clinical history was the basis for cohort assignment. Sequencing was carried out using PBMCs or T cells enriched from blood (not recorded which). This clonotype was sampled from a woman aged 55-70 years who had been exposed to COVID-19. The genes are TRBV4-3 and TRBJ2-7, with 9 positions matching TRBD1. The CDR3 DNA follows: TGCGCCAGCTCTATAGGGACAGGGTCCTACGAGCAGTACTTC. Translated, it gives CASSIGTGSYEQYF.